The subject of this entry is one T cell receptor (beta chain). This sample stems from a study of cytomegalovirus exposure and HLA in healthy donors. Germline loops: CDR1 SNHLY, CDR2 FYNNEI. The V segment lost 3 bases and the J segment 2 bases; nucleotides outside the gene matches: 6. The CDR3 runs to 17 residues. This table comes from immunoSEQ multiplex PCR, and its TCRdb copy is limited to in-frame clones, with some not included. The sample lists more than 120,000 clones; approximately 86% were seen once. The TCR comes from a man aged 18 to 29 in good health and CMV-seropositive. The V call is TRBV2, the J call TRBJ2-3; TRBD2 matches 12 bases. The specimen was PBMCs. The CDR3, as DNA: TGTGCCAGCAGTGAGCTTGCTAGCGGGGGGGCCACAGATACGCAGTATTTT. It specifies CASSELASGGATDTQYF.